The sequence of this T cell receptor beta chain was determined in a study of T cell responses to AZD1222 COVID-19 vaccine. To note about this clone: Its specificity is not known.

Study-level findings and limits: Spike-wide coverage was observed for vaccine-associated CD4 TCRs, with dominant responses at 160-218 and 743-854. The study identified only a handful of AZD1222 recipients as seropositive at baseline. Repertoire samples came only from after the peak T cell response. Clonal diversity may have been underestimated in mostly white British donors.

TCRdb's copy holds only in-frame clones and misses some; the assay was immunoSEQ multiplex PCR. This table has roughly 100,000 clones, less than 90% appearing once. This sample comprised peripheral blood, obtained on day 0 of AZD1222 vaccination. This receptor was identified in an adult in good health.

The CDR3 bases are TGTGCCAGCAGTCCCACCGGGACAGGGTATTTTGGCTACACCTTC. Translating gives CASSPTGTGYFGYTF. The chain couples TRBV3-1 (or the pseudogene TRBV3-2) to TRBJ1-2, with 9 bases identical to TRBD1. Unmatched junction bases numbered 12, after V lost 6 bases and J lost 7 bases. CDR3 length equals 15 residues. Germline-derived CDR1 and CDR2 are LGHDT and YNNKEL (reference sequence).